This TCR beta chain was sequenced for a study of blood T cell repertoires in COVID-19. Study at large: Acute-phase and convalescent COVID-19 samples originated in the United States, Italy and Spain. From T cells, B-cell-depleted T cells, or PBMCs came the material, which was cDNA or gDNA.

Profiling relied on immunoSEQ multiplex PCR, and the TCRdb table lists in-frame clones only, not all of them. This sample has about 240,000 clones, with about nine tenths found just once. Trimming took 0 bases from V and 0 from J, leaving 9 bases between them. Germline values: CDR1 LNHDA, CDR2 SQIVND (reference sequence). This CDR3 comprises 16 residues. Material: peripheral blood. This rearrangement joins TRBV19 to TRBJ1-5; D not resolved. This TCR came from a man aged 25 to 40 with COVID-19, enrolled during active disease. The CDR3 loop reads CASSIEAGYSNQPQHF. The CDR3 region has the DNA TGTGCCAGTAGTATAGAGGCGGGATATAGCAATCAGCCCCAGCATTTT.